These 19 T cell receptor beta chains came from one sample sequenced in a study of graft-versus-host responses after intestinal transplantation. These receptors are not linked to any known antigen. The data were produced by immunoSEQ multiplex PCR, yet TCRdb's version contains in-frame clones alone and is incomplete. The sample lists about 120,000 clones, 90% occurring once. Specimen: unstimulated CD4+ T cells sorted from spleen or lymph node cells, collected before intestinal transplant. The receptors come from a human donor who received an intestinal transplant.

This rearrangement joins TRBV28 to TRBJ2-3; a possible D gene is TRBD2 (5 bases). CDR3 size: 14 residues. CDR1 and CDR2 from the germline V gene are MDHEN and SYDVKM. Trimming cost V 2 bases and J 4 bases, with 10 bases left between them. The CDR3 region is CASSLAGNSDTQYF. CDR3 sequence (DNA): TGTGCCAGCAGTTTAGCCGGGAATTCAGATACGCAGTATTTT.

The chain combines TRBV5-4 with TRBJ2-3; D gene ambiguous. Trimming stripped 2 bases from V and 1 base from J, with 5 bases between. Germline V gene sequence: CDR1 SGHNT, CDR2 YYREEE (reference sequence). The CDR3 spans 13 residues. The CDR3 DNA reads as TGTGCCAGCAGCTTCGGAGGCACAGATACGCAGTATTTT. Protein sequence: CASSFGGTDTQYF. Together with reference TRBV5-4 and TRBJ2-3, the CDR3 gives the full variable domain: ETGVTQSPTHLIKTRGQQVTLRCSSQSGHNTVSWYQQALGQGPQFIFQYYREEENGRGNFPPRFSGLQFPNYSSELNVNALELDDSALYLCASSFGGTDTQYFGPGTRLTVL.

The CDR3 sequence is CASSPQIGQGNTIYF. DNA for the CDR3: TGTGCCAGCAGCCCCCAGATCGGACAGGGGAACACCATATATTTT. This chain links TRBV6-6 with TRBJ1-3, with 9 bases identical to TRBD1. The V gene's germline CDR1 is MNHNY and CDR2 SVGAGI (reference sequence). CDR3 length equals 15 residues. V dropped 6 bases and J dropped 7; count of bases not matched to a gene: 10.

V and J are TRBV6-1 and TRBJ1-1; D is perhaps TRBD1 (5 bases). Germline-derived CDR1 and CDR2 are MNHNS and SASEGT. The CDR3 length is 15 residues. The V end lost 8 bases, the J end lost 6 bases, and 22 bases lay between the germline ends. CDR3 nucleotides: TGTGCCAGCCAGTGGGCAGGGCTTATCTTTGCTGAAGCTTTCTTT. This sequence encodes CASQWAGLIFAEAFF.

The chain uses TRBV29-1 and TRBJ2-3, with 7 positions matching TRBD2. This CDR3 is 14 amino acids long. Germline V gene lookup returns CDR1 SQVTM and CDR2 ANQGSEA. V shed 4 bases and J 4 bases; nucleotides not matched to a gene: 8. The CDR3 DNA follows: TGCAGCGTTGTGGCGGGAGTGGCCCCAGATACGCAGTATTTT. It encodes CSVVAGVAPDTQYF.

This chain connects TRBV7-9 to TRBJ1-1; 9 nucleotides line up with TRBD1. Unmatched junction bases numbered 11, after V lost 4 bases and J lost 5 bases. CDR1 and CDR2 from the germline V gene are SEHNR and FQNEAQ (reference sequence). CDR3 length: 16 residues. The CDR3 sequence is CASSSSRQGVWTEAFF. The CDR3 nucleotides read TGTGCCAGCAGCTCCAGCAGACAGGGGGTATGGACTGAAGCTTTCTTT.

This clone came up once. The J gene is TRBJ2-7, the V gene TRBV7-9, with 11 bases lining up with TRBD2. Germline-derived CDR1 and CDR2 are SEHNR and FQNEAQ (reference sequence). V shed 6 bases, J shed 6 bases, and the junction held 10 bases outside the gene matches. The CDR3 is 15 amino acids. The CDR3 region has the DNA TGTGCCAGCAGACTAGCCGGAACTAGCGGGAGCGAGCAGTACTTC. Its protein is CASRLAGTSGSEQYF. Together with reference TRBV7-9 and TRBJ2-7, the CDR3 gives the full variable domain: DTGVSQNPRHKITKRGQNVTFRCDPISEHNRLYWYRQTLGQGPEFLTYFQNEAQLEKSRLLSDRFSAERPKGSFSTLEIQRTEQGDSAMYLCASRLAGTSGSEQYFGPGTRLTVT.

The chain links TRBV21-1 to TRBJ1-2; no DNA check was done on the table's D call, TRBD1. TRBV21-1 has pseudogene status. This CDR3 has 15 residues. For the CDR3, the DNA is TGTGCCAGCAGCAACGACTCCGGGACAGGGGACGGCTACACCTTC. Translated: CASSNDSGTGDGYTF.

This chain connects TRBV7-9 to TRBJ2-7, with 9 bases aligning to TRBD2. CDR3 length: 14 amino acids. V dropped 4 bases and J dropped 2; count of bases not matched to a gene: 3. The germline gives CDR1 SEHNR, CDR2 FQNEAQ (reference sequence). The CDR3 is CASSSSGTTYEQYF. The CDR3 DNA reads as TGTGCCAGCAGCTCTAGCGGGACTACCTACGAGCAGTACTTC. Full variable domain (remainder filled in from reference TRBV7-9 and TRBJ2-7): DTGVSQNPRHKITKRGQNVTFRCDPISEHNRLYWYRQTLGQGPEFLTYFQNEAQLEKSRLLSDRFSAERPKGSFSTLEIQRTEQGDSAMYLCASSSSGTTYEQYFGPGTRLTVT.

The chain has TRBV11-2 and TRBJ2-5, with 13 bases fitting TRBD2. With 8 bases clipped from V and 4 bases from J, the junction kept 4 bases outside the gene matches. Germline CDR1 and CDR2: SGHAT and FQNNGV. There are 14 residues in the CDR3. CDR3 residues: CASCRTSGRETQYF. The CDR3 DNA reads TGTGCCAGCTGTCGGACTAGCGGGAGAGAGACCCAGTACTTC.

This sequence joins TRBV5-1 and TRBJ1-6; the D is unclear. Per the germline V gene, CDR1 is SGHRS and CDR2 is YFSETQ. The CDR3 is 15 amino acids. V lost 0 bases to trimming and J lost 0 bases, with 4 bases between them. The CDR3, as DNA: TGCGCCAGCAGCTTGGGGCACTCCTATAATTCACCCCTCCACTTT. This encodes CASSLGHSYNSPLHF.

This chain links TRBV27 with TRBJ2-7; TRBD2 matches at 11 bases. This CDR3 region has 15 residues. V shed 2 bases, J shed 5 bases, and the junction held 5 bases outside the gene matches. Per germline, CDR1 MNHEY and CDR2 SMNVEV (reference sequence). The CDR3 DNA reads TGTGCCAGCAGTTTACGGGGACTAGCGGCGAACGAGCAGTACTTC. This encodes CASSLRGLAANEQYF.

The chain is built from TRBV30 and TRBJ2-1; 11 positions match TRBD2. The CDR3 runs to 17 residues. Germline CDR1 GTSNPN, CDR2 SVGIG (reference sequence). The junction had 13 bases not matched to a gene; V was cut back by 3 bases and J by 6 bases. Written as DNA, the CDR3 is TGTGCCTGGAGCGACTATTTCCGGGGACTAGCGGCCAATGAGCAGTTCTTC. Its protein product is CAWSDYFRGLAANEQFF.

The V and J genes are TRBV12-1 and TRBJ2-5; the table gives TRBD1 as D, unverified against the DNA. TRBV12-1 is a pseudogene segment. The CDR3 extends over 14 amino acids. The CDR3 region has the DNA TGTGCCAGCAGGGGTAGACAGGGCTGGGAGACCCAGTACTTC. Its translation is CASRGRQGWETQYF.

The chain recombines TRBV28 with TRBJ2-1; D is unclear. With 2 bases removed from V and 11 bases from J, the gap between germline ends came to 10 bases. This CDR3 region has 12 residues. Germline loops: CDR1 MDHEN, CDR2 SYDVKM. The CDR3 sequence: CASSLAERKQFF. The CDR3 DNA is TGTGCCAGCAGTTTAGCGGAGCGTAAGCAGTTCTTC.

This chain connects TRBV5-1 to TRBJ2-6, with TRBD1 matching 7 bases. V dropped 0 bases and J dropped 0; count of bases not matched to a gene: 12. The CDR3 has 20 residues. CDR1 and CDR2 from the germline V gene are SGHRS and YFSETQ. The chain's CDR3 is CASSLVRTGPSVSGANVLTF. CDR3 nucleotide sequence: TGCGCCAGCAGCTTGGTGAGGACAGGCCCGTCAGTCTCTGGGGCCAACGTCCTGACTTTC.

The rearrangement links TRBV6-5 to TRBJ1-5; 7 nucleotides line up with TRBD1. V lost 6 bases and J lost 6; bases outside the gene matches: 8. The germline V gene encodes CDR1 MNHEY and CDR2 SVGAGI. CDR3 length equals 14 residues. CDR3 sequence reads: CASRNEGAGQPQHF. The CDR3 DNA is TGTGCCAGCAGAAACGAGGGGGCTGGTCAGCCCCAGCATTTT.

V and J are TRBV7-8 and TRBJ1-1, with TRBD1 as a possible D gene (5 bases). V lost 1 base and J lost 4, with 19 bases in between. This CDR3 is built from 17 residues. Germline values: CDR1 SGHVS, CDR2 FQNEAQ. The CDR3 nucleotides are TGTGCCAGCAGCTTAGTCTCAGGTGGGGGGAGGGGCACTGAAGCTTTCTTT. This sequence encodes CASSLVSGGGRGTEAFF.

Written as DNA, the CDR3 is TGCGCCAGCAGCGCTAGCGGGAGTTCCAAGACCCAGTACTTC. It translates to CASSASGSSKTQYF. The chain carries TRBV5-1 and TRBJ2-5, with 10 bases that match TRBD2. Germline V gene sequence: CDR1 SGHRS, CDR2 YFSETQ. This CDR3 region has 14 residues. J was trimmed by 6 bases and V by 4 bases; bases with no gene match: 6.